This TCR beta chain was sequenced in a study of T cell repertoires in cytomegalovirus infection. Looking at the study overall: Indicated by public TCR beta signatures were CMV infection and matching HLA type.

TCRdb analysed the reads with MiXCR anew, one entry per CDR3 protein. The data contain hundreds of thousands of distinct CDR3 sequences, less than 40% of them singletons. Trimming took 4 bases from V and 3 from J, leaving 13 bases between them. This CDR3 contains 14 residues. The germline V gene encodes CDR1 SGHKS and CDR2 YYEKEE (reference sequence). Overall study results and limits: There were carriers of CMV plus the relevant HLA, and cumulative public TCR beta family frequency identified them. Predominance within the ex vivo response was attributable to HLA-C-restricted CMV-specific TCR beta clonotypes.

Only a few counts were recorded for this clonotype. Its target is not known. The sequenced sample consisted of PBMCs. The TCR sequence derives from a human donor in good health (CMV status not recorded). Some clones in this sample may be carry-over from other donors' samples. The V call is TRBV5-5, the J call TRBJ2-5; D not resolved. The CDR3 sequence: CASSGWADKETQYF. The CDR3 region has the DNA TGTGCCAGCAGCGGATGGGCAGATAAAGAGACCCAGTACTTC.